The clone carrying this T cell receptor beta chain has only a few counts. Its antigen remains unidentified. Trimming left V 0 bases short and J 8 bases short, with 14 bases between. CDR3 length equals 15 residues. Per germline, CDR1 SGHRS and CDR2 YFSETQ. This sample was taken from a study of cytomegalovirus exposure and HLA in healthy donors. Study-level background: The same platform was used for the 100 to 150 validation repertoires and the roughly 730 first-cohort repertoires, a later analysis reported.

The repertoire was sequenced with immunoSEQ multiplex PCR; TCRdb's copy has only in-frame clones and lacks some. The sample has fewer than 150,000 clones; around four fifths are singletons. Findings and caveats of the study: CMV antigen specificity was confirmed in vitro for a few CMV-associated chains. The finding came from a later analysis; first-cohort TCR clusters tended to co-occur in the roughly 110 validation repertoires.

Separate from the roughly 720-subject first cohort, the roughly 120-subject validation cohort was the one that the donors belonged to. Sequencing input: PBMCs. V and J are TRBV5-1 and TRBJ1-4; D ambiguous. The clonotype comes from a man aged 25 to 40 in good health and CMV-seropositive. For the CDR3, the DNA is TGCGCCAGCAGCTTGGGGTTGTCTTCGAGGGAAAAACTGTTTTTT. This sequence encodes CASSLGLSSREKLFF.